This T cell receptor (beta chain) was captured in a study of T cell repertoires in cytomegalovirus infection (dated by TCRdb to between 2019 and 2020). For the wider study: Recently identified HLA-C-restricted CMV epitopes, whose presentation resists viral immunomodulation, were targeted by peptide stimulations together with well-studied HLA-B-restricted epitopes. The HLA type of each donor mattered for the analysis, because public TCR beta signatures pointed to carriage of CMV infection along with the matching HLA type. Overall results and qualifications from the work: In both this cohort and an independent roughly 350-donor cohort, the cumulative frequency of public TCR beta family members distinguished carriers of CMV infection plus the relevant HLA type. The ex vivo response was dominated by HLA-C-restricted CMV-specific TCR beta clonotypes, which also provided the single most frequent clonotype in two of eight donors.

The sample's treatment or condition label, in plain terms: in vitro stimulation with specific CMV peptide epitopes to enrich CMV-specific T cells. The CDR3 holds 16 amino acids from the cysteine to the phenylalanine. Solely the CDR3 DNA is kept, with 48 bases framed from the first base. The germline V gene specifies SGHRS as CDR1 and YFSETQ as CDR2. Worth noting for this clonotype: Its specific antigen is unknown. Compared with germline, one end of the junction differs, possibly owing to a read error.

Sequencing took place on an Illumina HiSeq 1500. TCRdb cleaned the public reads at Q25 with fastp, built clones with MiXCR and kept in-frame beta chains. Rows are combined by CDR3 protein, so each entry shows the most common genes and DNA. In this sample the table shows about 920,000 distinct CDR3 sequences, less than 35% of which occur a single time. Over 11% of the sample goes to the ten largest clones. The starting material was cultured CD8+ T cells from PBMCs, obtained from culture after CMV antigen stimulation. The chain was built from TRBV5-1 and TRBJ2-2; the D region possibly corresponds to TRBD2 (5 bases align). This receptor was obtained from a human donor in good health (CMV status not recorded). Some clones in this sample may be carry-over from other donors' samples. This receptor carries the CDR3 CASSLGLGENTGELLF. The DNA sequence reads TGCGCCAGCAGCTTGGGTTTGGGAGAGAACACCGGGGAGCTGTTGTTT.